The 19 T cell receptor beta chains listed next were all sequenced from one sample in a study of blood T cell repertoires in COVID-19. Assay: immunoSEQ multiplex PCR; the TCRdb copy retains only in-frame clones and omits some. The repertoire consists of about 70,000 clones, with around nine tenths occurring once and the leading ten covering 13%. Sequenced material: peripheral blood. The origin of the receptors is a woman aged 60-70 years with acute or convalescent COVID-19.

The chain links TRBV19 to TRBJ1-6; D uncertain. The ends were cut back, 6 bases at V and 7 bases at J, with 16 bases in the middle. The germline V gene has CDR1 LNHDA and CDR2 SQIVND (reference sequence). The CDR3 is 15 residues long. Here the CDR3 reads CASSSEGSWNSPLHF. The CDR3 bases are TGTGCCAGTAGCTCCGAGGGCTCGTGGAATTCACCCCTCCACTTT.

The V gene is TRBV5-4, the J gene TRBJ2-7; 8 positions match TRBD1. V lost 4 bases to trimming and J lost 2 bases; unmatched junction nucleotides: 5. This CDR3 spans 14 amino acids. The germline gives CDR1 SGHNT, CDR2 YYREEE (reference sequence). The CDR3 sequence is CASSVSTGAYEQYF. Written as DNA, the CDR3 is TGTGCCAGCAGCGTATCGACAGGGGCCTACGAGCAGTACTTC.

The rearrangement links TRBV5-4 to TRBJ1-3; a weak D match, TRBD1 (5 bases). The length of the CDR3 is 16 residues. V lost 0 bases, J lost 0 bases, and 10 bases lay in between. Germline assignment: CDR1 SGHNT and CDR2 YYREEE (reference sequence). The CDR3 DNA follows: TGTGCCAGCAGCTTGGGTTCCGGGGGCTCTGGAAACACCATATATTTT. Encoded protein: CASSLGSGGSGNTIYF.

This rearrangement joins TRBV27 to TRBJ2-7; 8 positions agree with TRBD2. The germline V gene has CDR1 MNHEY and CDR2 SMNVEV (reference sequence). The CDR3 consists of 13 residues. The trim removed 4 bases at V and 5 bases at J, leaving 4 bases unmatched. The CDR3 protein is CASSWTGGDEQYF. CDR3 nucleotides: TGTGCCAGCAGTTGGACGGGGGGGGACGAGCAGTACTTC.

The table lists this clone with a few counts. This chain uses TRBV19 with TRBJ2-3; 8 nucleotides line up with TRBD2. The CDR3 extends over 17 amino acids. Trimming removed 5 bases from V and 0 bases from J; junction bases left unmatched: 10. Germline V gene lookup returns CDR1 LNHDA and CDR2 SQIVND (reference sequence). The CDR3 sequence is CASSWQRGPSSTDTQYF. As DNA, the CDR3 is TGTGCCAGTAGTTGGCAGCGGGGGCCCTCTAGCACAGATACGCAGTATTTT.

The J gene is TRBJ2-2, the V gene TRBV5-1; maybe TRBD1 (6 bases). Germline loops: CDR1 SGHRS, CDR2 YFSETQ. Trimming removed 1 base at V and 1 base at J, with 14 bases between. The CDR3 has 17 amino acids. In nucleotides, the CDR3 is TGCGCCAGCAGCTTGTACCCCGGGACACTGAACACCGGGGAGCTGTTTTTT. This codes for CASSLYPGTLNTGELFF. Based on the CDR3 plus reference TRBV5-1 and TRBJ2-2, the full variable domain is KAGVTQTPRYLIKTRGQQVTLSCSPISGHRSVSWYQQTPGQGLQFLFEYFSETQRNKGNFPGRFSGRQFSNSRSEMNVSTLELGDSALYLCASSLYPGTLNTGELFFGEGSRLTVL.

The chain uses TRBV4-1 and TRBJ2-5, with a tentative D call TRBD2 (6 bases). Trimming took 3 bases from V and 2 from J, leaving 13 bases between them. Germline V gives CDR1 MGHRA, CDR2 YSYEKL. This CDR3 spans 15 amino acids. The CDR3 bases are TGCGCCAGCAGCCAGGGTATAGCGGTACAAGAGACCCAGTACTTC. Its translation is CASSQGIAVQETQYF.

The gene calls are TRBV5-1 and TRBJ1-5; D is ambiguous. Germline V CDR1 and CDR2: SGHRS, YFSETQ. Trimming took 0 bases from V and 5 from J, leaving 6 bases between them. This CDR3 is 13 amino acids long. The CDR3 here is CASSLEADQPQHF. In DNA form, the CDR3 reads TGCGCCAGCAGCTTGGAGGCGGATCAGCCCCAGCATTTT.

In its sample, this clone was seen once. V usage is TRBV10-2 and J usage is TRBJ1-1; 9 nucleotides match TRBD1. Trimming at V came to 3 bases and at J to 4 bases, leaving 6 bases not matched to a gene. From germline, CDR1 is WSHSY and CDR2 SAAADI. The CDR3 length is 15 residues. CDR3 bases: TGCGCCAGCAGTGAAAGGACAGGGGCGATCACTGAAGCTTTCTTT. Translation gives CASSERTGAITEAFF.

The chain joins TRBV4-1 to TRBJ2-2; D call uncertain. Germline V gene sequence: CDR1 MGHRA, CDR2 YSYEKL. This CDR3 comprises 12 residues. With 1 base removed from V and 8 bases from J, the gap between germline ends came to 5 bases. The CDR3 is CASSQVKGELFF. CDR3 nucleotide sequence: TGCGCCAGCAGCCAAGTAAAAGGGGAGCTGTTTTTT.

The genes are TRBV11-1 and TRBJ2-2, with D tentatively TRBD2 (5 bases). V lost 3 bases, J lost 0 bases, and 8 bases lay in between. CDR1 and CDR2 (germline): SGHAT, FQDESV (reference sequence). CDR3 length equals 15 residues. The CDR3 bases are TGTGCCAGCAGCTTGAGGGTGACGAACACCGGGGAGCTGTTTTTT. It codes for CASSLRVTNTGELFF.

This chain connects TRBV7-2 to TRBJ2-1; D may be TRBD1 (6 bases). This CDR3 spans 13 amino acids. The germline gives CDR1 SGHTA, CDR2 FQGNSA. Trimming removed 5 bases at V and 4 bases at J, with 9 bases between. This CDR3 is CASSMDSYNEQFF. CDR3 in DNA: TGTGCCAGCAGCATGGACAGTTACAATGAGCAGTTCTTC.

The chain recombines TRBV5-1 with TRBJ2-5, with 7 bases lining up with TRBD1. Germline CDR1 SGHRS, CDR2 YFSETQ. The CDR3 has 14 amino acids. Trimming at V came to 4 bases and at J to 5 bases, leaving 8 bases not matched to a gene. The CDR3 region is CASSLGQDLETQYF. Here the CDR3 DNA reads TGCGCCAGCAGCCTCGGACAGGATTTGGAGACCCAGTACTTC.

The rearrangement links TRBV15 to TRBJ2-1; 7 bases are a match to TRBD2. The CDR3 contains 13 residues. The ends lost 1 base at V and 10 bases at J; junction bases unmatched: 4. The germline V gene has CDR1 LNHNV and CDR2 YYDKDF (reference sequence). CDR3 in DNA: TGTGCCACCAGCAGAGTGGGGGGGGAAGAGCAGTTCTTC. The encoded protein is CATSRVGGEEQFF.

This chain links TRBV6-5 with TRBJ2-1; D call uncertain. V was cut by 0 bases and J by 5 bases, with 8 bases left in between. Germline CDR1 reads MNHEY; CDR2 reads SVGAGI. CDR3 size: 14 residues. CDR3 nucleotides: TGTGCCAGCAGTTACTCGCGACTCAACAATGAGCAGTTCTTC. Its protein is CASSYSRLNNEQFF.

This clone is termed medium-sized. V gene TRBV4-2 combines with J gene TRBJ2-1; 9 nucleotides agree with TRBD2. V dropped 3 bases and J dropped 1; count of bases not matched to a gene: 10. CDR1 and CDR2 from the germline V gene are LGHNA and YNFKEQ. This CDR3 region has 18 residues. CDR3 in amino acids: CASSQRLAGLWSYNEQFF. The CDR3 DNA follows: TGTGCCAGCAGCCAGCGGCTAGCGGGATTATGGTCCTACAATGAGCAGTTCTTC.

The CDR3 protein is CASRATQGGYQPQHF. The DNA for the CDR3 is TGTGCCAGCAGAGCAACACAGGGGGGTTATCAGCCCCAGCATTTT. J is TRBJ1-5 and V is TRBV6-5, with 8 bases fitting TRBD1. V was clipped by 6 bases and J by 5 bases; unmatched bases: 9. There are 15 residues in the CDR3. Germline assignment: CDR1 MNHEY and CDR2 SVGAGI.

This clone was recorded a few times. The chain couples TRBV7-3 to TRBJ2-6, with D tentatively TRBD2 (6 bases). V was cut by 6 bases and J by 0 bases, with 12 bases left in between. Looked up from germline, CDR1 is SGHTA and CDR2 is FQGTGA. This CDR3 has 16 residues. The chain's CDR3 is CASRPGGISGANVLTF. The CDR3 region has the DNA TGTGCCAGCAGGCCAGGAGGGATCTCTGGGGCCAACGTCCTGACTTTC.

The chain links TRBV12-3 or TRBV12-4 to TRBJ2-2; tentatively, D is TRBD2 (5 bases). V lost 6 bases to trimming and J lost 3 bases, with 5 bases between them. CDR3 length: 12 residues. CDR3 sequence reads: CASSGDTGELFF. In DNA form, the CDR3 reads TGTGCCAGCAGCGGGGACACCGGGGAGCTGTTTTTT.